The 10 T cell receptor beta chains below were found in one sample sequenced in a study of shared T cell receptors in the human thymus. This table comes from immunoSEQ multiplex PCR, and its TCRdb copy is limited to in-frame clones, with some not included. This sample has roughly 700,000 clones; roughly 90% occur once, and the top ten carry 0.008% to 0.011%. This sample also belongs to another study, concerning human thymus T cells.

Material for sequencing was thymocytes. Receptors originate from a boy younger than two with a congenital heart defect.

This clone was observed a handful of times. The chain employs TRBV18 and TRBJ2-5; 10 bases are shared with TRBD2. The junction had 8 bases not matched to a gene; V was cut back by 5 bases and J by 2 bases. CDR3 size: 16 residues. Looked up from germline, CDR1 is KGHSH and CDR2 is LQKENI. CDR3 in amino acids: CASSSPSGREQETQYF. CDR3 in DNA: TGTGCCAGCTCATCTCCTAGCGGGAGAGAACAAGAGACCCAGTACTTC.

The J gene is TRBJ2-1, the V gene TRBV5-6, with unresolved D. There are 17 residues in the CDR3. The V end lost 1 base, the J end lost 3 bases, and 17 bases lay between the germline ends. Germline-derived CDR1 and CDR2 are SGHDT and YYEEEE. The CDR3: CASSLLVWLGGYNEQFF. In DNA form, the CDR3 reads TGTGCCAGCAGCTTGTTGGTTTGGCTAGGTGGCTACAATGAGCAGTTCTTC.

The rearrangement joins TRBV4-1 to TRBJ2-5; 13 positions match TRBD2. V gave up 4 bases and J gave up 5 bases; unmatched junction bases: 19. The V gene's germline CDR1 is MGHRA and CDR2 YSYEKL. This CDR3 has 20 residues. The CDR3 protein is CASSPVPGLAGFYTWETQYF. In DNA, the CDR3 is TGCGCCAGCAGCCCGGTCCCGGGACTAGCGGGATTTTATACTTGGGAGACCCAGTACTTC.

V usage is TRBV12-5 and J usage is TRBJ2-7; 8 bases map to TRBD1. The V segment lost 6 bases and the J segment 6 bases; nucleotides outside the gene matches: 4. Germline V CDR1 and CDR2: LGHNT, FRNRAP. This CDR3 is 12 amino acids long. Here the CDR3 DNA reads TGTGCTAGTGGGCCAGGGGGCGGCGAGCAGTACTTC. Protein: CASGPGGGEQYF.

This clone was recorded once. The V and J genes are TRBV10-3 and TRBJ1-2, with 8 nucleotides matching TRBD1. Germline-derived CDR1 and CDR2 are ENHRY and SYGVKD. This CDR3 contains 12 residues. CDR3 bases: TGTTCACAGGGGGGGGCGATCTATGGCTACACCTTC. Its protein product is CSQGGAIYGYTF.

J is TRBJ1-2 and V is TRBV27; D gene uncertain. From germline, CDR1 is MNHEY and CDR2 SMNVEV (reference sequence). This CDR3 is built from 16 residues. The V and J ends lost 4 bases and 5 bases respectively, with 20 bases between them. The CDR3 protein is CASSSTPWAHRYGYTF. The DNA for the CDR3 is TGTGCCAGCAGTTCCACTCCGTGGGCACACCGGTATGGCTACACCTTC.

The chain has TRBV7-2 and TRBJ2-1; 7 bases are shared with TRBD2. V shed 3 bases, J shed 0 bases, and the junction held 5 bases outside the gene matches. From germline, CDR1 is SGHTA and CDR2 FQGNSA. The CDR3 runs to 16 residues. The CDR3 protein is CASSFPGGSSYNEQFF. CDR3 sequence (DNA): TGTGCCAGCAGCTTCCCCGGGGGGAGCTCCTACAATGAGCAGTTCTTC.

V and J are TRBV9 and TRBJ1-1; TRBD1 agrees at 8 bases. V was clipped by 4 bases and J by 3 bases; unmatched bases: 11. The CDR3 is 16 amino acids. Germline V gene lookup returns CDR1 SGDLS and CDR2 YYNGEE. Here the CDR3 reads CASSPRTGIRHTEAFF. The CDR3 nucleotides are TGTGCCAGCAGCCCTCGGACAGGGATCCGGCACACTGAAGCTTTCTTT.

This chain joins TRBV11-3 and TRBJ2-1; 9 nucleotides agree with TRBD1. With V trimmed by 0 bases and J by 6 bases, 6 bases remained unmatched. Germline values: CDR1 SGHNT, CDR2 YENEEA. The CDR3 contains 16 residues. The CDR3 bases are TGTGCCAGCAGCTTAGAGGGACAGGGTTTAGTCAATGAGCAGTTCTTC. Its translation is CASSLEGQGLVNEQFF.

The chain uses TRBV5-1 and TRBJ2-4; TRBD1 might be the D (6 bases). The V end lost 4 bases, the J end lost 9 bases, and 17 bases lay between the germline ends. The CDR3 contains 14 residues. In germline, CDR1 is SGHRS, CDR2 YFSETQ. For the CDR3, the DNA is TGCGCCAGCAGCCCAGGGGACGCGGATTGCATTCAGTACTTC. Translation gives CASSPGDADCIQYF.